This T cell receptor beta chain was recovered during a study of cytomegalovirus exposure and HLA in healthy donors. Overall study context: Early released data had about 80 million unique TCRs, all coming from HLA-typed donors.

The CDR3 spans 14 residues. V was clipped by 4 bases and J by 4 bases; unmatched bases: 5. In germline, CDR1 is WNHNN, CDR2 SYGVQD (reference sequence). Study-level results: TCR beta sequences numbering over 15,000 were associated with HLA alleles at 0.05 false discovery rate in a later analysis. A link between a missense DCLRE1C variant and TCR beta V- and J-gene trimming emerged from a later analysis.

The PCR had 60 Vbeta and 13 Jbeta primers. This table comes from immunoSEQ multiplex PCR, and its TCRdb copy is limited to in-frame clones, with some not included. The table has some 150,000 clones, about 80% seen once. Comments on this clone: Antigen specificity is unknown.

The material sequenced was PBMCs. The V call is TRBV10-1, the J call TRBJ2-3; 7 nucleotides agree with TRBD1. This TCR derives from a man aged 30 to 39 in good health and CMV-seronegative. CDR3 protein: CASSGNRGSDTQYF. The CDR3 nucleotides are TGCGCCAGCAGTGGGAACAGGGGATCAGATACGCAGTATTTT.